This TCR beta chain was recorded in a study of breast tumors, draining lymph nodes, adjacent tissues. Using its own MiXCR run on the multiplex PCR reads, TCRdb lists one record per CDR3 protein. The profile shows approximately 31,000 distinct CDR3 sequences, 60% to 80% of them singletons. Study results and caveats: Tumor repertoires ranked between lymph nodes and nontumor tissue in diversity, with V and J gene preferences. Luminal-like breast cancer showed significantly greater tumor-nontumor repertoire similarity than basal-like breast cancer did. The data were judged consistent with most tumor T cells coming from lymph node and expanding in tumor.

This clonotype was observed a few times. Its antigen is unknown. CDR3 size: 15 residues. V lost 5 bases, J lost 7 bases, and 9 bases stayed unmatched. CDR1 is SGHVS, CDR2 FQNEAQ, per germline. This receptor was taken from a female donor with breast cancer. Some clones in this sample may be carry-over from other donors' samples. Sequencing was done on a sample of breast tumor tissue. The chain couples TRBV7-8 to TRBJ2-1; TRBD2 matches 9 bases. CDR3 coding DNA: TGTGCCAGCAGCCCCATTCGCGGGGGGGATAATGAGCAGTTCTTC. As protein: CASSPIRGGDNEQFF.